Each of the 24 T cell receptor beta chains below was sequenced from the same sample in a study of T cells in Graves' hyperthyroidism and ophthalmopathy. Amplified TCR beta CDR3 regions came from RNA transcripts. During a first-round RT-PCR of the TCR CDR3, the HTBI primer set was used. MiXCR, applied by TCRdb to the multiplex PCR reads, yields one record per CDR3 protein. The table lists hundreds of thousands of distinct CDR3 sequences, 20% to 25% of them singletons. Specimen: blood. These receptors were collected from a man aged 25-45 years with Graves' ophthalmopathy.

In its sample, this clonotype was seen many times. The chain employs TRBV28 and TRBJ1-5; possible D gene TRBD1, 6 bases. Germline lookup yields CDR1 MDHEN and CDR2 SYDVKM. Deletions cut 5 bases from V and 4 bases from J, with 18 bases between. This CDR3 contains 16 residues. CDR3 region: CASSEDRPIGNQPQHF. The CDR3 region has the DNA TGTGCCAGCAGTGAGGACAGACCCATTGGAAATCAGCCCCAGCATTTT.

The rearrangement joins TRBV27 to TRBJ2-7; TRBD1 matches 8 bases. The CDR3 runs to 13 residues. Germline-derived CDR1 and CDR2 are MNHEY and SMNVEV (reference sequence). V was clipped by 2 bases and J by 5 bases; unmatched bases: 2. CDR3 bases: TGTGCCAGCAGTTTAAGCAGGGGGCACGAGCAGTACTTC. This translates into CASSLSRGHEQYF.

This clonotype was counted at least ten times. The V gene is TRBV11-2, the J gene TRBJ2-7; D unresolved. This CDR3 has 14 amino acids. Germline V gene lookup returns CDR1 SGHAT and CDR2 FQNNGV. V was cut by 1 base and J by 2 bases, with 9 bases left in between. The CDR3 loop is CASSLGAGAYEQYF. Here the CDR3 DNA reads TGTGCCAGCAGCTTAGGGGCAGGCGCCTACGAGCAGTACTTC.

This clonotype was observed a handful of times. The V call is TRBV2, the J call TRBJ2-7; D not certain. The CDR3 runs to 13 residues. The V gene lost 4 bases and the J gene lost 11 bases, with 18 bases spanning the gap. CDR1 and CDR2 from the germline V gene are SNHLY and FYNNEI. DNA of the CDR3: TGTGCCAGCAGTGTTGATTGGAAGAAGAGAGAGTACTTC. This sequence encodes CASSVDWKKREYF. Looking up the rest from reference TRBV2 and TRBJ2-7 gives the full variable domain: EPEVTQTPSHQVTQMGQEVILRCVPISNHLYFYWYRQILGQKVEFLVSFYNNEISEKSEIFDDQFSVERPDGSNFTLKIRSTKLEDSAMYFCASSVDWKKREYFGPGTRLTVT.

This clonotype was recorded at least ten times. The CDR3 nucleotides read TGTGCCAGCAGCTTGCGGGGAGATGGGCAGTTCTTC. Protein sequence: CASSLRGDGQFF. V is TRBV3-1 and J is TRBJ2-1; tentative D call: TRBD2 (6 bases). From germline, CDR1 is LGHDT and CDR2 YNNKEL (reference sequence). The CDR3 extends over 12 amino acids. V lost 5 bases, J lost 12 bases, and 14 bases lay in between.

This clonotype has ten or more counts. The chain has TRBV7-9 and TRBJ1-1, with 7 bases matching TRBD1. In germline, CDR1 is SEHNR, CDR2 FQNEAQ (reference sequence). With V trimmed by 1 base and J by 5 bases, 7 bases remained unmatched. The CDR3 runs 15 residues. CDR3 bases: TGTGCCAGCAGCTTAGATAAGGGGGCCGAGACTGAAGCTTTCTTT. Translated, it gives CASSLDKGAETEAFF.

The J gene is TRBJ2-6, the V gene TRBV18, with D possibly TRBD2 on 5 matching bases. Between the trimmed V and J ends, which lost 3 bases and 0 bases, there was a span of 12 bases. Germline CDR1 KGHSH, CDR2 LQKENI. The CDR3 sequence is 17 residues long. CDR3 sequence: CASSPWDEGSGANVLTF. The CDR3 bases are TGTGCCAGCTCACCTTGGGATGAGGGCTCTGGGGCCAACGTCCTGACTTTC. Full variable domain (rest looked up from reference TRBV18 and TRBJ2-6): NAGVMQNPRHLVRRRGQEARLRCSPMKGHSHVYWYRQLPEEGLKFMVYLQKENIIDESGMPKERFSAEFPKEGPSILRIQQVVRGDSAAYFCASSPWDEGSGANVLTFGAGSRLTVL.

The table lists this clonotype with a few counts. The gene calls are TRBV28 and TRBJ1-5; a weak D match, TRBD1 (6 bases). The CDR3 length is 14 residues. With 4 bases removed from V and 6 bases from J, the gap between germline ends came to 13 bases. CDR1 and CDR2 (germline): MDHEN, SYDVKM. The CDR3 nucleotides read TGTGCCAGCAGTTCAGGGGTCGGGGGTCAGCCCCAGCATTTT. This sequence encodes CASSSGVGGQPQHF.

There are a few counts of this clonotype. This sequence joins TRBV18 and TRBJ1-1, with 10 nucleotides matching TRBD1. CDR1 and CDR2 from the germline V gene are KGHSH and LQKENI. The CDR3 runs to 15 residues. Trimming at V came to 2 bases and at J to 4 bases, leaving 4 bases not matched to a gene. The CDR3 spells CASSPDRGLSTEAFF. The CDR3 region has the DNA TGTGCCAGCTCACCAGACAGGGGGCTGAGCACTGAAGCTTTCTTT.

There are a few counts of this clonotype. The V and J genes are TRBV29-1 and TRBJ1-1; TRBD1 matches at 7 bases. The CDR3 is 16 residues long. Germline V gives CDR1 SQVTM, CDR2 ANQGSEA. J lost 6 bases, V lost 1 base, and 14 bases had no gene match. CDR3 loop: CSVEVGGGRRLAEAFF. CDR3 sequence (DNA): TGCAGCGTTGAAGTGGGAGGGGGCCGTCGGCTCGCTGAAGCTTTCTTT.

This clonotype has only one observation. The chain combines TRBV20-1 with TRBJ1-4; 8 bases line up with TRBD1. Unmatched junction bases numbered 9, after V lost 6 bases and J lost 3 bases. The CDR3 has 15 residues. Per germline, CDR1 DFQATT and CDR2 SNEGSKA (reference sequence). The CDR3 DNA reads as TGCAGTGCCGGGTGGGCCAGGGGGCCTAATGAAAAACTGTTTTTT. Encoded protein: CSAGWARGPNEKLFF.

The CDR3 coding sequence is TGTGCCAGCAGTGCAGGTCCTAACTATGGCTACACCTTC. Encoded protein: CASSAGPNYGYTF. The rearrangement joins TRBV12-3 or TRBV12-4 to TRBJ1-2; no clear D gene. V gave up 5 bases and J gave up 0 bases, with 7 bases separating them. The CDR3 is 13 amino acids.

The genes are TRBV12-3 or TRBV12-4 and TRBJ2-7; D tentatively fits TRBD1 or TRBD2 (5 bases each). V was cut by 2 bases and J by 6 bases, with 14 bases left in between. The CDR3 has 14 amino acids. CDR3 in DNA: TGTGCCAGCAGTTTATTCGGGGCATACTTCGAGCAGTACTTC. It encodes CASSLFGAYFEQYF.

The V and J genes are TRBV5-6 and TRBJ2-1; D gene unclear. V was trimmed by 2 bases and J by 4 bases, leaving 13 bases between them. Germline V gene data show CDR1 as SGHDT and CDR2 as YYEEEE. This CDR3 contains 15 residues. The CDR3 region has the DNA TGTGCCAGCAGCTTTACTTTCGGCCCTTACAATGAGCAGTTCTTC. Translated, it gives CASSFTFGPYNEQFF.

CDR3 residues: CASSGSRQGYSYSYEQYF. The DNA for the CDR3 is TGTGCCAGCAGCGGTTCCAGACAGGGGTATTCTTACTCCTACGAGCAGTACTTC. The V and J genes are TRBV9 and TRBJ2-7; TRBD1 matches at 8 bases. CDR1 SGDLS and CDR2 YYNGEE come from the germline V gene. With V trimmed by 3 bases and J by 0 bases, 14 bases remained unmatched. This CDR3 is built from 18 residues.

This chain connects TRBV2 to TRBJ2-5, with TRBD1 identical over 7 bases. V dropped 6 bases and J dropped 3; count of bases not matched to a gene: 4. Germline CDR1 and CDR2: SNHLY and FYNNEI. The CDR3 is 13 amino acids. In DNA form, the CDR3 reads TGTGCCAGCAGACCCGGGACAGAAGAGACCCAGTACTTC. This codes for CASRPGTEETQYF.

This clonotype was seen a handful of times. Here the CDR3 reads CASSLGTGVNSPLHF. The DNA for the CDR3 is TGTGCCAGCAGTTTAGGGACAGGGGTTAATTCACCCCTCCACTTT. This chain uses TRBV27 with TRBJ1-6; TRBD1 aligns across 10 bases. V was pared by 2 bases and J by 6 bases, with 1 base of the junction left unmatched. In germline, CDR1 is MNHEY, CDR2 SMNVEV (reference sequence). The CDR3 runs 15 residues.

This clonotype appeared many times. CDR3 sequence: CASSIAGGASYNSPLHF. The CDR3 bases are TGTGCCAGCAGTATCGCAGGGGGCGCTTCCTATAATTCACCCCTCCACTTT. This chain joins TRBV2 and TRBJ1-6; TRBD1 aligns across 8 bases. From germline, CDR1 is SNHLY and CDR2 FYNNEI. This CDR3 spans 17 amino acids. J was trimmed by 1 base and V by 5 bases; bases with no gene match: 7.

CDR3 sequence reads: CAIGSSSGSADTQYF. CDR3 nucleotide sequence: TGTGCCATCGGGTCGAGTAGCGGGAGCGCAGATACGCAGTATTTT. V usage is TRBV10-3 and J usage is TRBJ2-3; TRBD2 matches 9 bases. The V segment lost 8 bases and the J segment 4 bases; nucleotides outside the gene matches: 10. CDR1 and CDR2 from the germline V gene are ENHRY and SYGVKD. This CDR3 spans 15 amino acids.

This clonotype appeared a few times. The chain links TRBV29-1 to TRBJ2-7; 7 bases map to TRBD2. This CDR3 region has 14 residues. Germline CDR1 reads SQVTM; CDR2 reads ANQGSEA. The junction had 6 bases not matched to a gene; V was cut back by 3 bases and J by 1 base. The CDR3 DNA follows: TGCAGCGTTGATTCGGGCGGGAGTTCCTACGAGCAGTACTTC. Amino acid sequence: CSVDSGGSSYEQYF.

The V and J genes are TRBV19 and TRBJ2-7; TRBD1 matches 10 bases. Germline V gene lookup returns CDR1 LNHDA and CDR2 SQIVND (reference sequence). After removal of 2 bases from V and 2 bases from J, the junction contained 6 bases not matched to a gene. The CDR3 length is 16 residues. CDR3 loop: CASSIRTGQGAYEQYF. The CDR3 DNA reads TGTGCCAGTAGTATAAGGACTGGACAGGGGGCCTACGAGCAGTACTTC.

This clonotype was recorded a few times. This chain links TRBV9 with TRBJ2-1, with 9 bases fitting TRBD2. The J segment lost 6 bases and the V segment lost 4 bases, leaving 11 bases of the junction unmatched. The CDR3 extends over 16 amino acids. CDR1 is SGDLS, CDR2 YYNGEE, per germline. The CDR3 DNA is TGTGCCAGCAGCCCGGGGGGTAGCGGGAGTTTCAATGAGCAGTTCTTC. It yields the protein CASSPGGSGSFNEQFF.

This clonotype was observed a handful of times. Here the CDR3 DNA reads TGCGCCAGCAGCTTGGAGAGGGGGGAAGAGACCCAGTACTTC. Protein: CASSLERGEETQYF. The V and J genes are TRBV5-1 and TRBJ2-5, with D perhaps matching TRBD1 or TRBD2 (6 bases each). The germline CDR1 and CDR2 sequences are SGHRS and YFSETQ. Trimming took 0 bases from V and 3 from J, leaving 9 bases between them. This CDR3 region has 14 residues.

This clonotype showed up just a few times. This rearrangement joins TRBV29-1 to TRBJ2-7; D might be TRBD2 (5 bases). With 1 base removed from V and 7 bases from J, the gap between germline ends came to 11 bases. Germline V gives CDR1 SQVTM, CDR2 ANQGSEA. The CDR3 covers 12 residues. The chain's CDR3 is CSVEVTSGEQYF. The CDR3 nucleotides are TGCAGCGTTGAAGTGACGTCGGGGGAGCAGTACTTC.